A selection of T cell receptor beta chains follows, all from one sample in a study of cytomegalovirus exposure and HLA in healthy donors. TCRdb's table, derived via immunoSEQ multiplex PCR, lists solely in-frame clones and lacks some. This sample's table has 200,000 to 250,000 clones. Sequencing was done on a sample of PBMCs. The receptors were gathered from a woman in her thirties in good health and CMV-seropositive. The CDR3 runs from the conserved cysteine through the conserved F or W. Each record gives: CDR3 DNA, CDR3 protein, CDR3 length, J gene, V gene, D gene. The D gene is left open where the match is weak.

TGCAGCGTTATCCGGGGGAGTCAAGAGACCCAGTACTTC	CSVIRGSQETQYF	13	TRBJ2-5	TRBV29-1	.
TGTGCCAGCAGCCCTGGGACGGGACTAGCGGGCTCCTACGAGCAGTACTTC	CASSPGTGLAGSYEQYF	17	TRBJ2-7	TRBV21-1	.
TGCGCCAGCAGCTTCTGGGACAGGGGGATACCCTACGAGCAGTACTTC	CASSFWDRGIPYEQYF	16	TRBJ2-7	TRBV5-1	TRBD1
TGCGCCAGCAGCATGGGAGCTAATCAGCCCCAGCATTTT	CASSMGANQPQHF	13	TRBJ1-5	TRBV5-1	.
TGTGCCAGCAGCTTAGTAGGGGGCACAGGCTACGAGCAGTACTTC	CASSLVGGTGYEQYF	15	TRBJ2-7	TRBV7-2	TRBD1
TGTGCCAGCAGGACAGGGTTAGCCAAAAACATTCAGTACTTC	CASRTGLAKNIQYF	14	TRBJ2-4	TRBV27	TRBD1
TGTGCCATCAATACCGGGACACCTACCGGTGATGGCTACACCTTC	CAINTGTPTGDGYTF	15	TRBJ1-2	TRBV10-3	.
TGTGCCACAAACCCTTCGGACGGGGATCAGCCCCAGCATTTT	CATNPSDGDQPQHF	14	TRBJ1-5	TRBV10-3	.
TGCAGGGCGGGGAAACGGGAGACCCAGTACTTC	CRAGKRETQYF	11	TRBJ2-5	TRBV20-1	.
TGTGCCAGCTCACCGAGCGGGTCGAACACCGGGGAGCTGTTTTTT	CASSPSGSNTGELFF	15	TRBJ2-2	TRBV18	.
TGTGCCAGCAGACCACAGGGGGCAGAGACCCAGTACTTC	CASRPQGAETQYF	13	TRBJ2-5	TRBV5-6	TRBD1
TGCGCCAGCAGTGAGTTCGTGACTAGCGGGAGGGCCTCCTACAATGAGCAGTTCTTC	CASSEFVTSGRASYNEQFF	19	TRBJ2-1	TRBV10-1	TRBD2